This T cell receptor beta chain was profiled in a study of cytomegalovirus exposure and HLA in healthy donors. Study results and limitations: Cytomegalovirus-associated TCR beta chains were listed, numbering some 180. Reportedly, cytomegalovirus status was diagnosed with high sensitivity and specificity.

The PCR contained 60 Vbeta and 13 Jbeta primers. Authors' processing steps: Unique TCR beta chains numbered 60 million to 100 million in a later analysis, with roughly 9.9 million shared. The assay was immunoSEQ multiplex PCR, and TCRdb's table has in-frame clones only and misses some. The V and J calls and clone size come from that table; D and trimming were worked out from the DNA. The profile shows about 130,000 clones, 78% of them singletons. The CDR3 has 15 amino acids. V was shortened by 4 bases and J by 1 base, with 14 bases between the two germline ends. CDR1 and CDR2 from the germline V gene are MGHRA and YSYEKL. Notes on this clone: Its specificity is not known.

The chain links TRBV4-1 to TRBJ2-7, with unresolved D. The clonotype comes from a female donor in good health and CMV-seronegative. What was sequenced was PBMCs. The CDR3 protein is CASSPQASWSYEQYF. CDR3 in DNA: TGCGCCAGCAGCCCTCAAGCGTCCTGGTCCTACGAGCAGTACTTC.